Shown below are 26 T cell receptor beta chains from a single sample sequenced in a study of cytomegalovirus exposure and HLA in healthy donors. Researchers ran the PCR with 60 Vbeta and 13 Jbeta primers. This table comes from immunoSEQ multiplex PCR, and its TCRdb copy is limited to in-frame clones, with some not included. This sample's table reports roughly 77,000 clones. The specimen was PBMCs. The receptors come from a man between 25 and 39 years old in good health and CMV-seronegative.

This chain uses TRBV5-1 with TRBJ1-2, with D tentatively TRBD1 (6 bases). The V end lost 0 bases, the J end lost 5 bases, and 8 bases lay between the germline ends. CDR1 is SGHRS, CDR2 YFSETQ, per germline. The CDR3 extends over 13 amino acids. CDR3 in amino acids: CASSLVQGYGYTF. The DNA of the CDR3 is TGCGCCAGCAGCTTGGTTCAGGGGTATGGCTACACCTTC.

CDR3 region: CASSPTGTYEQYF. DNA of the CDR3: TGTGCCAGCAGCCCGACAGGGACCTACGAGCAGTACTTC. The chain is built from TRBV2 and TRBJ2-7; 7 nucleotides agree with TRBD1. This CDR3 is built from 13 residues. V trimming: 6 bases; J trimming: 2 bases; junction bases outside the gene matches: 4. Germline CDR1 SNHLY, CDR2 FYNNEI. Together with reference TRBV2 and TRBJ2-7, the CDR3 gives the full variable domain: EPEVTQTPSHQVTQMGQEVILRCVPISNHLYFYWYRQILGQKVEFLVSFYNNEISEKSEIFDDQFSVERPDGSNFTLKIRSTKLEDSAMYFCASSPTGTYEQYFGPGTRLTVT.

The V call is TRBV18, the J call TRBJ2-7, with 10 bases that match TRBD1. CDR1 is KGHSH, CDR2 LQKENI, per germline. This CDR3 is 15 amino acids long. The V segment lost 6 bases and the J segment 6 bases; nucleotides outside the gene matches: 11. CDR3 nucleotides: TGTGCCAGCTCGCTAGGCGGGGACAGGGGCCGCGAGCAGTACTTC. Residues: CASSLGGDRGREQYF.

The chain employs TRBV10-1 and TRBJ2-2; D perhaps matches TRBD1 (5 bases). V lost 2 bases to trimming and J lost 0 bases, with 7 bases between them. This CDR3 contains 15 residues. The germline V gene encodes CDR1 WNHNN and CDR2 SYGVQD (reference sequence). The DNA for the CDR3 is TGCGCCAGCAGTGAGGGGGCTCCGAACACCGGGGAGCTGTTTTTT. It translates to CASSEGAPNTGELFF.

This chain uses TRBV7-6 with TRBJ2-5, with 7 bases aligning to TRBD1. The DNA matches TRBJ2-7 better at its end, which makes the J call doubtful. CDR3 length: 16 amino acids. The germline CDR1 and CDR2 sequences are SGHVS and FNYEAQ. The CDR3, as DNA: TGTGCCAGCAGCTTAGGCCAGATCCGGGACAGTTACGAGCAGTACTTC. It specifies CASSLGQIRDSYEQYF.

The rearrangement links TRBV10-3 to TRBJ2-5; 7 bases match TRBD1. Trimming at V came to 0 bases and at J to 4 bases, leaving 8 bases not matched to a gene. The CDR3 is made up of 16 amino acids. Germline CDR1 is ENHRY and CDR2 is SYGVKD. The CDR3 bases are TGTGCCATCAGTGAGTCGAACAGGGGTGGAATAGAGACCCAGTACTTC. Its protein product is CAISESNRGGIETQYF.

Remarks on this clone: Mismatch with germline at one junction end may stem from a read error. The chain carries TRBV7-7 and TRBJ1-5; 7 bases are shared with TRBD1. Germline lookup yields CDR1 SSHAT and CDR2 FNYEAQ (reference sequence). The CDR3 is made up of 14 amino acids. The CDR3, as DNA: TGTGCTAGCAGCCGGGACAGCTTTACGGGTCCCCAGCATTTT. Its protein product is CASSRDSFTGPQHF.

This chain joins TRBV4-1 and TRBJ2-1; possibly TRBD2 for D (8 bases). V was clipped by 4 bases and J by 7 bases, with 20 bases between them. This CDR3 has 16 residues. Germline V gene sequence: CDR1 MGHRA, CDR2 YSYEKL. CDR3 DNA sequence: TGCGCCAGCAGCCGCGGGGGGAAGGGACAGACTAATGAGCAGTTCTTC. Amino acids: CASSRGGKGQTNEQFF.

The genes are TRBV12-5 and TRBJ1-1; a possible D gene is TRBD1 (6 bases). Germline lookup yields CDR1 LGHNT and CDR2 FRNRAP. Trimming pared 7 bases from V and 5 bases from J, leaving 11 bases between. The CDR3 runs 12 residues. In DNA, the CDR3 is TGTGCTAGTGCCACAGGGCAGACTGAAGCTTTCTTT. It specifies CASATGQTEAFF.

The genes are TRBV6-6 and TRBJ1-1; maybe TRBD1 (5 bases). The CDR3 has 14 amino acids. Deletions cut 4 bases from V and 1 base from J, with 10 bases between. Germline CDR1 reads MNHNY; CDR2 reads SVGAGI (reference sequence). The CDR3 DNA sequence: TGTGCCAGCAGTTTCATGACAGCGAACACTGAAGCTTTCTTT. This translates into CASSFMTANTEAFF.

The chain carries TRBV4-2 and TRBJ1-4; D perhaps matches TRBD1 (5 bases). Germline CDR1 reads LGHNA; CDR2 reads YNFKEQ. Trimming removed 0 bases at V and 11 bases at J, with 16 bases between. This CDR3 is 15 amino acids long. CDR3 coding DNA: TGTGCCAGCAGCCAAGATAGGGGCTTAATGAGGAAACTGTTTTTT. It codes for CASSQDRGLMRKLFF.

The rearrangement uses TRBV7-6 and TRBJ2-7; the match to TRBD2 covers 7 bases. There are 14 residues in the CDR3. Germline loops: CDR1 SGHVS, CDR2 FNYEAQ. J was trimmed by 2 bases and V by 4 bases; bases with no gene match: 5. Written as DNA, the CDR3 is TGTGCCAGCAGCTCAGGACTAGGCCCCTACGAGCAGTACTTC. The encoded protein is CASSSGLGPYEQYF.

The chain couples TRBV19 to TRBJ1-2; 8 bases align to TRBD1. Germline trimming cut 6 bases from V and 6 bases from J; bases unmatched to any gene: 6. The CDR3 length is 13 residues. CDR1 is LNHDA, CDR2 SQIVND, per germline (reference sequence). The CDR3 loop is CASRRDRTDGYTF. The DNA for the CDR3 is TGTGCCAGTAGACGGGACAGGACAGATGGCTACACCTTC.

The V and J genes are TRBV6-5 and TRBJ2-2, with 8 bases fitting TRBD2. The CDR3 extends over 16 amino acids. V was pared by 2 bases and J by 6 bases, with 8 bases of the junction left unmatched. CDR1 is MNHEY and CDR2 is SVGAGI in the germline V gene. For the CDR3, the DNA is TGTGCCAGCAGTTACGAGCCGGGACTAGAGTCCGGGGAGCTGTTTTTT. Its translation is CASSYEPGLESGELFF.

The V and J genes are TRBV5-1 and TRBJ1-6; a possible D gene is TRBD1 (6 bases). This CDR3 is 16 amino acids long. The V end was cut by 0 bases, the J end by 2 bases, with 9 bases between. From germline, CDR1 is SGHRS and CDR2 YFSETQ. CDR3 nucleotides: TGCGCCAGCAGCTTGGGGACAGTCCCCTATAATTCACCCCTCCACTTT. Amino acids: CASSLGTVPYNSPLHF.

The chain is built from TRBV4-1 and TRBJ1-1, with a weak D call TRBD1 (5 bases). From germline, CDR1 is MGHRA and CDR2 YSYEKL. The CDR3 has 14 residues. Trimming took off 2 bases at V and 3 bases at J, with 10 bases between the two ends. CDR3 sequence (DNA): TGCGCCAGCAGCCAATCCGGGGGTGACACTGAAGCTTTCTTT. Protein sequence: CASSQSGGDTEAFF.

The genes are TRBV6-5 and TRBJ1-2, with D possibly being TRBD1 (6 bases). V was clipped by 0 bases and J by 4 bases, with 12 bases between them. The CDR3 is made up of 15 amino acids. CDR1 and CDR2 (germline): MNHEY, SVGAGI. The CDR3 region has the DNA TGTGCCAGCAGTTACTCGAGGGGGGGGAGCTATGGCTACACCTTC. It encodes CASSYSRGGSYGYTF.

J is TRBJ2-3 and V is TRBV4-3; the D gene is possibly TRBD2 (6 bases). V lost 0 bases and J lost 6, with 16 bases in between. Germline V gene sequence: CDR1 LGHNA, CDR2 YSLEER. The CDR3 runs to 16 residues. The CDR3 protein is CASSQDWRRGADTQYF. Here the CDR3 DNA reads TGCGCCAGCAGCCAAGATTGGCGGAGGGGTGCGGATACGCAGTATTTT.

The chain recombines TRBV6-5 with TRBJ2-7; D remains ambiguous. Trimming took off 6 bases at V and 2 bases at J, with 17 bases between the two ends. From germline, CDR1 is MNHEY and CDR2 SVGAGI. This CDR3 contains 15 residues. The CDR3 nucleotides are TGTGCCAGCAGCCCTTACAGAATTTTACCCTACGAGCAGTACTTC. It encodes CASSPYRILPYEQYF.

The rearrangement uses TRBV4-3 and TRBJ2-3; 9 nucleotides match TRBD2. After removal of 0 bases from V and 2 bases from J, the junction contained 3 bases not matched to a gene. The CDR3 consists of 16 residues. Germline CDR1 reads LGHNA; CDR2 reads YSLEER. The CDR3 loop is CASSQDLAGHTDTQYF. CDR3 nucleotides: TGCGCCAGCAGCCAAGACCTAGCGGGACACACAGATACGCAGTATTTT.

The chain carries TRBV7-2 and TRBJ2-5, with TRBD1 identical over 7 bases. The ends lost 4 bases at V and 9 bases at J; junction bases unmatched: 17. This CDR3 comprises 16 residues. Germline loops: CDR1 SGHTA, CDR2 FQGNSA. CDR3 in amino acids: CASSSGGTGRAGSQYF. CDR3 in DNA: TGTGCCAGCAGCTCAGGGGGTACAGGGCGGGCTGGATCCCAGTACTTC.

The chain's CDR3 is CASSQQGALDWHF. DNA for the CDR3: TGTGCCAGTAGCCAACAGGGGGCGCTTGATTGGCATTTT. The gene calls are TRBV19 and TRBJ1-5, with 9 nucleotides matching TRBD1. CDR1 is LNHDA and CDR2 is SQIVND in the germline V gene (reference sequence). This CDR3 has 13 amino acids. V was clipped by 6 bases and J by 15 bases; unmatched bases: 12.

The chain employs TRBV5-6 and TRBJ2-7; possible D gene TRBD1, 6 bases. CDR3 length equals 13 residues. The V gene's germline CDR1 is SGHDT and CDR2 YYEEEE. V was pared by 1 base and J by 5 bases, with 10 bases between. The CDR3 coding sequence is TGTGCCAGCAGCTTGATACAGGGTAACGAGCAGTACTTC. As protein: CASSLIQGNEQYF.

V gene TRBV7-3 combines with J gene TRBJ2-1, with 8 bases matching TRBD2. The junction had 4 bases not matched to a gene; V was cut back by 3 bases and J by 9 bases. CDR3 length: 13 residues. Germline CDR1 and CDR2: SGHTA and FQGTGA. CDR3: CASSLERESEQFF. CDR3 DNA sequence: TGTGCCAGCAGCTTGGAGCGGGAGAGTGAGCAGTTCTTC.

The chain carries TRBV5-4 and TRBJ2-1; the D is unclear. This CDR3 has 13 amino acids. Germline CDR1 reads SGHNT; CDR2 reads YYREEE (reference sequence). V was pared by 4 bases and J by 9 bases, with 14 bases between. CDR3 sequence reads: CASSTSRYREQFF. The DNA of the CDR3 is TGTGCCAGCAGCACTTCTAGGTACCGTGAGCAGTTCTTC.

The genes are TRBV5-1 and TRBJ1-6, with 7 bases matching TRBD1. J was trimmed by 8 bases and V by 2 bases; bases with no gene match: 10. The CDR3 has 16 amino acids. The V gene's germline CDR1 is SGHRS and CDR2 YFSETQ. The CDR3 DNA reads TGCGCCAGCAGCTTAAGCCTAGGGGGCGCGGATTCACCCCTCCACTTT. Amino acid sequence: CASSLSLGGADSPLHF.